This is a list of T cell receptor beta chains from one sample in a study of T cell responses to AZD1222 COVID-19 vaccine. The data were produced by immunoSEQ multiplex PCR, yet TCRdb's version contains in-frame clones alone and is incomplete. The data show about 77,000 clones, more than 85% seen once. The specimen was peripheral blood, collected 28 days after the second AZD1222 dose. The receptors shown here come from an adult who received the AZD1222 COVID-19 vaccine. Both conserved end residues are part of each CDR3. A D gene is named only where the DNA matches it firmly. The listing skips clone size in some rows; elsewhere it reads once, few, many or a size class.

>TRBD1|TRBV10-3|once|TRBJ1-2
TGTGCCATCAGTGTATCCGGGACAGGGAGTACATGGGGCTACACCTTC
CAISVSGTGSTWGYTF
>.|TRBV28|once|TRBJ1-6
TGTGCCAGCAGGTTCCAGGGGTCTCCAGGATCACCCCTCCACTTT
CASRFQGSPGSPLHF
>.|TRBV7-9|.|TRBJ2-5
TGTGCCAGCAGCTTAGGTGGTCCCAAAGAGACCCAGTACTTC
CASSLGGPKETQYF
>.|TRBV9|few|TRBJ1-4
TGTGCCAGCAGCGTATCCTGGGGGCCTTCTAATGAAAAACTGTTTTTT
CASSVSWGPSNEKLFF
>TRBD1|TRBV19|.|TRBJ1-5
TGTGCCAGTTCCGGGACAGGGGCTTTTCAGCCCCAGCATTTT
CASSGTGAFQPQHF
>.|TRBV10-1|.|TRBJ1-1
TGCGCCAGCAGTGCCGTTGACGGTTATACTGAAGCTTTCTTT
CASSAVDGYTEAFF
>.|TRBV5-8|.|TRBJ2-7
TGTGCCAGCAGTCTAATGGACGGGCCGGGTTACTCCTACGAGCAGTACTTC
CASSLMDGPGYSYEQYF
>.|TRBV5-1|.|TRBJ1-2
TGCGCCAGCAGCTTGTTTTCGCAGGGCTCCTATGGCTACACCTTC
CASSLFSQGSYGYTF
>.|TRBV27|.|TRBJ2-5
TGTGCCAGCAGGCGAGACAGGGAGGATGTGTGGACCCAGTACTTC
CASRRDREDVWTQYF
>.|TRBV6-2/TRBV6-3|.|TRBJ2-5
TGTGCCAGCAGTCCCCGGGGGGCCAGGGGAGGTTTAGAGACCCAGTACTTC
CASSPRGARGGLETQYF
>TRBD1|TRBV3-1/TRBV3-2|.|TRBJ1-2
TGTGCCAGCAGCCAGGAGGTACGGGACAGACCCCTCTTACCATATGGCTACACCTTC
CASSQEVRDRPLLPYGYTF
>.|TRBV28|.|TRBJ1-2
TGTGCCAGCAGCTTCGGACCACGGGGCTACACCTTC
CASSFGPRGYTF
>TRBD1|TRBV2|.|TRBJ1-2
TGTGCCAGCAGTCGAATGGGACAGGGGGCGGCTGGCTACACCTTC
CASSRMGQGAAGYTF
>TRBD2|TRBV7-8|.|TRBJ2-2
TGTGCCAGCAGCCCGAGACTAGCGGGAGGGAACACCGGGGAGCTGTTTTTT
CASSPRLAGGNTGELFF
>.|TRBV7-9|once|TRBJ2-7
TGTGCCAGCAGCTTTCGGGCCGCCTTAGCCAGGGAAACCTACGAGCAGTACTTC
CASSFRAALARETYEQYF
>TRBD2|TRBV7-2|once|TRBJ2-1
TGTGCCAGCAGCTTAGGACTTCCCAGCGGGGATGAGCAGTTCTTC
CASSLGLPSGDEQFF
>TRBD1|TRBV19|medium-sized|TRBJ1-2
TGTGCCAGTAGTAGTTCGGGACAGATTTCCTATGGCTACACCTTC
CASSSSGQISYGYTF
>.|TRBV10-3|.|TRBJ2-7
TGTGCCATCAAGGGGACATCGGTAGTCGAGCAGTACTTC
CAIKGTSVVEQYF
>.|TRBV6-1|.|TRBJ1-2
TGTGCCAGCAGTGACGGGCCGCTTAGTTATGGCTACACCTTC
CASSDGPLSYGYTF
>.|TRBV3-1/TRBV3-2|few|TRBJ1-1
TGTGCCAGCAGCGGTCGGGGTGGCAACACTGAAGCTTTCTTT
CASSGRGGNTEAFF
>.|TRBV6-5|.|TRBJ1-3
TGTGCCAGCAGTTGGGGGGGTGTCGGCACCATATATTTT
CASSWGGVGTIYF
>.|TRBV19|.|TRBJ1-2
TGTGCCAGTAGTTCCACGGGCCGTAACTATGGCTACACCTTC
CASSSTGRNYGYTF
>.|TRBV7-2|.|TRBJ1-2
TGTGCCAGCAGCTTAGTAGGGAACTATGGCTACACCTTC
CASSLVGNYGYTF
>.|TRBV7-2|.|TRBJ2-7
TGTGCCAGCAGCTTAGTAGGCGGTGTAGAATACGAGCAGTACTTC
CASSLVGGVEYEQYF
>.|TRBV28|.|TRBJ1-5
TGTGCCAGCAGTTCCGGTCGGCCCCAGCATTTT
CASSSGRPQHF
>TRBD1|TRBV4-2|.|TRBJ2-3
TGTGCCAGCAGCCAAGAACAGGGGGCGAGAGATACGCAGTATTTT
CASSQEQGARDTQYF
>TRBD1|TRBV7-9|.|TRBJ2-6
TGTGCCAGCAGCTTATGGACAGGGAGCTCTGGGGCCAACGTCCTGACTTTC
CASSLWTGSSGANVLTF
>.|TRBV5-1|.|TRBJ1-2
TGCGCCAGCAGCCCGAACAGCCAATCTAACTATGGCTACACCTTC
CASSPNSQSNYGYTF
>.|TRBV28|.|TRBJ1-5
TGTGCCAGCAGTTTTGGGGGGCACGGCAATCAGCCCCAGCATTTT
CASSFGGHGNQPQHF
>.|TRBV28|.|TRBJ2-7
TGTGCCAGCAGTCCGACAGCTACCTACGAGCAGTACTTC
CASSPTATYEQYF
>.|TRBV5-1|.|TRBJ1-2
TGCGCCAGCAGCTTGTTATCCGGGCTCGGGGGCTACACCTTC
CASSLLSGLGGYTF
>.|TRBV15|.|TRBJ1-2
TGTGCCACCAGCAGAGAAGGCAGAAACTATGGCTACACCTTC
CATSREGRNYGYTF
>.|TRBV10-2|.|TRBJ1-1
TGCGCCAGCAGCGCAACCGGGACTCTGCCTGAAGCTTTCTTT
CASSATGTLPEAFF
>TRBD1|TRBV28|once|TRBJ2-7
TGTGCCAGCAGCAGACAGGGCGCCACCTACGAGCAGTACTTC
CASSRQGATYEQYF
>.|TRBV7-9|once|TRBJ2-3
TGTGCCAGCAGCTTCCCGGGATCTAGCACAGATACGCAGTATTTT
CASSFPGSSTDTQYF
>TRBD1|TRBV4-1|.|TRBJ1-1
TGCGCCAGCAGCCAATGGGACAGGGACCAAGCTTTCTTT
CASSQWDRDQAFF
>TRBD2|TRBV7-3|.|TRBJ2-3
TGTGCCAGCAGCTTAAACCCTAGCGGGAGTACGAATACGCAGTATTTT
CASSLNPSGSTNTQYF
>.|TRBV9|.|TRBJ1-3
TGTGCCAGCAGCGTAGGGGCAGGGATTGGAAACACCATATATTTT
CASSVGAGIGNTIYF
>.|TRBV19|.|TRBJ1-2
TGTGCCAGTAGTGACCGTGCTAACTATGGCTACACCTTC
CASSDRANYGYTF
>TRBD1|TRBV6-5|once|TRBJ2-7
TGTGCCAGCAGCCAGAGCGGGACAGGGACCTACGAGCAGTACTTC
CASSQSGTGTYEQYF
>.|TRBV4-1|.|TRBJ2-2
TGCGCCAGCAGCCAAGTCGGAGAGGGGGCGGGAACCGGGGAGCTGTTTTTT
CASSQVGEGAGTGELFF
>.|TRBV7-7|.|TRBJ2-3
TGTGCCAGCAGCCTCGACAATGCCGCAGATACGCAGTATTTT
CASSLDNAADTQYF
>.|TRBV5-1|.|TRBJ2-1
TGCGCCAGCAGCTCCCCCGAGGGGGGGCTCTACAATGAGCAGTTCTTC
CASSSPEGGLYNEQFF
>TRBD2|TRBV6-5|.|TRBJ2-1
TGTGCCAGCACCTGGAAGATAGCGGGAGACAATGAGCAGTTCTTC
CASTWKIAGDNEQFF
>.|TRBV5-4|.|TRBJ2-1
TGTGCCAGCAGCTTGATTGGAGGGCTGCATAATGAGCAGTTCTTC
CASSLIGGLHNEQFF
>TRBD1|TRBV30|once|TRBJ2-7
TGTGCCTGGAAAGGGACAGGGGACTACGAGCAGTACTTC
CAWKGTGDYEQYF
>.|TRBV7-7|.|TRBJ2-2
TGTGCCAGCAGCTTAGAGGAGGGCGGGGTCGCCGGGGAGCTGTTTTTT
CASSLEEGGVAGELFF
>TRBD2|TRBV5-4|.|TRBJ2-7
TGTGCCAGCAGCCACGGAGCGGGAGGAGAATACGAGCAGTACTTC
CASSHGAGGEYEQYF
>.|TRBV7-2|.|TRBJ2-1
TGTGCCAGCAGCTTAAGGCTCCGCCGTATTTCCTACAATGAGCAGTTCTTC
CASSLRLRRISYNEQFF
>.|TRBV11-2|.|TRBJ2-7
TGTGCCAGCAGCTTACAGGGCGCAACCGACGAGCAGTACTTC
CASSLQGATDEQYF
>TRBD1|TRBV6-5|once|TRBJ1-6
TGTGCCAGCAGCTACAGGGGTGGGAATTCACCCCTCCACTTT
CASSYRGGNSPLHF
>TRBD2|TRBV9|.|TRBJ2-5
TGTGCCAGCAGCGTAGCCCCACTAGCGGGAGGAGGCCAAGAGACCCAGTACTTC
CASSVAPLAGGGQETQYF
>TRBD2|TRBV3-1/TRBV3-2|.|TRBJ2-5
TGTGCCAGCAGCCAAGAGTTGCAGTCTAGCGGGAGAGGTGGTGATAAGAGGGAGACCCAGTACTTC
CASSQELQSSGRGGDKRETQYF